What follows are 32 T cell receptor beta chains derived from one specimen sequenced in a study of shared T cell receptors in the human thymus. Assay: immunoSEQ multiplex PCR; the TCRdb copy retains only in-frame clones and omits some. This sample yields more than 550,000 clones, of which around 87% are seen a single time; 0.0094% belongs to the top ten. The data also belong to a second study, concerning human thymus T cells.

The sequencing input was thymocytes. The receptors were gathered from a boy less than two years old with a congenital heart defect.

CDR3 in amino acids: CASSLDPLQGPTEAFF. CDR3 nucleotides: TGTGCCAGCAGCTTAGACCCCCTACAGGGACCCACTGAAGCTTTCTTT. The chain employs TRBV7-6 and TRBJ1-1; D possibly corresponds to TRBD1 (6 bases). Trimming removed 1 base from V and 4 bases from J, with 16 bases in between. Germline CDR1 and CDR2: SGHVS and FNYEAQ. There are 16 residues in the CDR3.

The chain combines TRBV28 with TRBJ1-2; possible D gene TRBD1, 5 bases. Trimming took off 4 bases at V and 0 bases at J, with 18 bases between the two ends. CDR3 size: 17 residues. CDR1 and CDR2 (germline): MDHEN, SYDVKM. The CDR3 bases are TGTGCCAGCAGTTCCTTACCCGGGGGAGCAGCTAACTATGGCTACACCTTC. It yields the protein CASSSLPGGAANYGYTF.

V gene TRBV7-3 combines with J gene TRBJ2-6; D is perhaps TRBD2 (6 bases). Between the trimmed V and J ends, which lost 1 base and 0 bases, there was a span of 13 bases. The CDR3 loop spans 18 amino acids. Per the germline V gene, CDR1 is SGHTA and CDR2 is FQGTGA. The CDR3 reads CASSLRGDRSSGANVLTF. In nucleotides, the CDR3 is TGTGCCAGCAGCTTAAGGGGGGACCGCAGCTCTGGGGCCAACGTCCTGACTTTC.

V is TRBV5-5 and J is TRBJ1-5; perhaps TRBD1 as D (6 bases). V dropped 2 bases and J dropped 4 bases, with 22 bases sitting between them. This CDR3 has 18 residues. Germline V CDR1 and CDR2: SGHKS, YYEKEE (reference sequence). CDR3 loop: CASSLSGTSKGGNQPQHF. CDR3 bases: TGTGCCAGCAGCTTATCCGGGACATCGAAGGGAGGGAATCAGCCCCAGCATTTT.

This clone turned up a few times. The V gene is TRBV5-1, the J gene TRBJ2-5; D perhaps matches TRBD1 (6 bases). Germline-derived CDR1 and CDR2 are SGHRS and YFSETQ. Deletions cut 6 bases from V and 2 bases from J, with 11 bases between. This CDR3 region has 13 residues. DNA of the CDR3: TGCGCCAGCAAGGGGGAAATACAAGAGACCCAGTACTTC. This gives the protein CASKGEIQETQYF. The full variable domain, in which reference TRBV5-1 and TRBJ2-5 provide the parts outside the CDR3, is KAGVTQTPRYLIKTRGQQVTLSCSPISGHRSVSWYQQTPGQGLQFLFEYFSETQRNKGNFPGRFSGRQFSNSRSEMNVSTLELGDSALYLCASKGEIQETQYFGPGTRLLVL.

J is TRBJ2-7 and V is TRBV15; a possible D gene is TRBD2 (6 bases). Deletions cut 0 bases from V and 4 bases from J, with 10 bases between. CDR3 length: 14 residues. Germline CDR1 LNHNV, CDR2 YYDKDF (reference sequence). The CDR3: CATSREMEGYEQYF. The DNA of the CDR3 is TGTGCCACCAGCAGAGAAATGGAGGGATACGAGCAGTACTTC.

The V call is TRBV28, the J call TRBJ1-1, with a weak D call TRBD1 (6 bases). CDR3 length: 14 amino acids. V lost 10 bases and J lost 1, with 16 bases in between. The germline gives CDR1 MDHEN, CDR2 SYDVKM. Written as DNA, the CDR3 is TGTGCCATTACAGGGCCCACGTCGAACACTGAAGCTTTCTTT. Translating it yields CAITGPTSNTEAFF.

This rearrangement joins TRBV13 to TRBJ2-3; TRBD1 might be the D (6 bases). This CDR3 has 16 amino acids. Trimming pared 2 bases from V and 9 bases from J, leaving 21 bases between. Germline loops: CDR1 PRHDT, CDR2 FYEKMQ (reference sequence). Written as DNA, the CDR3 is TGTGCCAGCAGCTTACGTTGGGACACCACCCCGGGCACGCAGTATTTT. It specifies CASSLRWDTTPGTQYF.

This CDR3 reads CASSRTGDGNQPQHF. The CDR3, as DNA: TGTGCCAGCAGTCGGACAGGGGACGGCAATCAGCCCCAGCATTTT. The gene calls are TRBV2 and TRBJ1-5, with 9 nucleotides matching TRBD1. The CDR3 is made up of 15 amino acids. CDR1 is SNHLY and CDR2 is FYNNEI in the germline V gene. V dropped 5 bases and J dropped 2; count of bases not matched to a gene: 4.

The chain links TRBV7-6 to TRBJ2-2, with 8 bases identical to TRBD2. The CDR3 is 17 residues long. Unmatched junction bases numbered 6, after V lost 3 bases and J lost 0 bases. Germline V gene lookup returns CDR1 SGHVS and CDR2 FNYEAQ. CDR3 bases: TGTGCCAGCAGCTTTACGGGAGGGACAACGAACACCGGGGAGCTGTTTTTT. Protein sequence: CASSFTGGTTNTGELFF.

The chain recombines TRBV5-4 with TRBJ2-7; 10 bases agree with TRBD1. CDR1 is SGHNT, CDR2 YYREEE, per germline (reference sequence). CDR3 length: 16 amino acids. V gave up 2 bases and J gave up 0 bases; unmatched junction bases: 5. This CDR3 reads CASSLGTGAGSYEQYF. CDR3 coding DNA: TGTGCCAGCAGCTTAGGGACAGGGGCGGGCTCCTACGAGCAGTACTTC.

V usage is TRBV6-5 and J usage is TRBJ2-5; 9 bases are a match to TRBD1. Losses at the gene ends were 4 bases for V and 4 bases for J; bases not matched to a gene: 4. The V gene's germline CDR1 is MNHEY and CDR2 SVGAGI. The CDR3 runs to 14 residues. CDR3 bases: TGTGCCAGCAGTTCTGGGACAGGGTTAGAGACCCAGTACTTC. As protein: CASSSGTGLETQYF.

This rearrangement joins TRBV18 to TRBJ1-1; the D is unclear. The germline V gene has CDR1 KGHSH and CDR2 LQKENI. V shed 4 bases and J shed 1 base, with 10 bases lying between them. The CDR3 is 14 residues long. CDR3 residues: CASSLPDKNTEAFF. The CDR3 DNA sequence: TGTGCCAGCTCACTACCCGACAAGAACACTGAAGCTTTCTTT.

The rearrangement links TRBV28 to TRBJ1-5, with D uncertain. V was clipped by 3 bases and J by 0 bases, with 15 bases between them. Germline CDR1 MDHEN, CDR2 SYDVKM. CDR3 size: 17 residues. CDR3 in DNA: TGTGCCAGCAGTTTGCCCCTAGAGGGTTGTAGCAATCAGCCCCAGCATTTT. This sequence encodes CASSLPLEGCSNQPQHF.

This rearrangement joins TRBV4-1 to TRBJ2-7, with D tentatively TRBD1 (5 bases). V lost 4 bases and J 4 bases, leaving 20 bases between the germline ends. The germline gives CDR1 MGHRA, CDR2 YSYEKL. The CDR3 totals 16 residues. The CDR3 protein is CASSLKPPRGTYEQYF. The CDR3 DNA reads TGCGCCAGCAGCCTAAAACCCCCTAGGGGAACTTACGAGCAGTACTTC.

A note on this clone: The same CDR3 also results from other DNA sequences found in this sample. This chain links TRBV27 with TRBJ2-1; 9 positions match TRBD1. Trimming cost V 6 bases and J 6 bases; bases outside gene matches: 9. The CDR3 runs to 15 residues. Germline CDR1 reads MNHEY; CDR2 reads SMNVEV (reference sequence). Here the CDR3 DNA reads TGTGCCAGCAGCCTCCGGGACAGGGTTGCCAATGAGCAGTTCTTC. Residues: CASSLRDRVANEQFF.

The V and J genes are TRBV6-1 and TRBJ1-5, with D tentatively TRBD1 (5 bases). Germline V gene lookup returns CDR1 MNHNS and CDR2 SASEGT. V lost 6 bases and J lost 5, with 17 bases in between. The CDR3 runs to 15 residues. Written as DNA, the CDR3 is TGTGCCAGCAGGGCCCGGGACTTTGGGGATCAGCCCCAGCATTTT. Encoded protein: CASRARDFGDQPQHF.

The chain uses TRBV19 and TRBJ2-7, with TRBD1 matching over 10 bases. Unmatched junction bases numbered 11, after V lost 7 bases and J lost 5 bases. This CDR3 spans 15 amino acids. The V gene's germline CDR1 is LNHDA and CDR2 SQIVND (reference sequence). CDR3 loop: CASTPSWTGGDEQYF. As DNA, the CDR3 is TGTGCCAGTACCCCATCCTGGACAGGGGGAGACGAGCAGTACTTC.

The genes are TRBV4-1 and TRBJ2-1; 15 nucleotides agree with TRBD2. This CDR3 is 16 amino acids long. CDR1 and CDR2 (germline): MGHRA, YSYEKL. The J segment lost 10 bases and the V segment lost 0 bases, leaving 4 bases of the junction unmatched. In DNA, the CDR3 is TGCGCCAGCAGCCAAGATCGGGGACTAGCGGGGGGCGAGCAGTTCTTC. Translation: CASSQDRGLAGGEQFF.

The chain uses TRBV18 and TRBJ2-7, with TRBD1 identical over 7 bases. The V and J ends lost 1 base and 2 bases, in that order; junction bases with no gene match: 2. Germline CDR1 KGHSH, CDR2 LQKENI. The CDR3 consists of 14 residues. The CDR3 DNA follows: TGTGCCAGCTCACCACGACAGGGCCCCTACGAGCAGTACTTC. This gives the protein CASSPRQGPYEQYF.

The gene calls are TRBV30 and TRBJ2-7; 16 positions agree with TRBD2. Per germline, CDR1 GTSNPN and CDR2 SVGIG (reference sequence). J gave up 3 bases and V 1 base, and 15 bases lay outside the gene matches. CDR3 length: 20 residues. CDR3 DNA: TGTGCCTGGAGTGCACCGGGACTAGCGGGAGGGGCCCCATATTACTACGAGCAGTACTTC. Its protein is CAWSAPGLAGGAPYYYEQYF.

V gene TRBV4-2 combines with J gene TRBJ2-3; 7 bases line up with TRBD2. Germline CDR1 is LGHNA and CDR2 is YNFKEQ. The CDR3 is 16 amino acids. Trimming took 4 bases from V and 1 from J; bases not matched to a gene: 8. The CDR3 DNA reads TGTGCCAGCAGCCCACAACTAGCGCGCCGCACAGATACGCAGTATTTT. Translating it yields CASSPQLARRTDTQYF.

The rearrangement uses TRBV5-1 and TRBJ1-6; TRBD1 aligns across 9 bases. Germline V gene sequence: CDR1 SGHRS, CDR2 YFSETQ. The CDR3 consists of 16 residues. The V gene end was trimmed by 4 bases and the J gene end by 10 bases; junction bases not matched to a gene: 12. The CDR3 protein is CASSKYRDRAGSPLHF. CDR3 DNA sequence: TGCGCCAGCAGCAAGTACCGGGACAGGGCAGGGTCACCCCTCCACTTT.

The chain couples TRBV6-1 to TRBJ2-7; D might be TRBD1 (5 bases). CDR1 and CDR2 (germline): MNHNS, SASEGT. The V end was cut by 3 bases, the J end by 4 bases, with 19 bases between. The CDR3 spans 16 residues. CDR3 sequence: CASSDQGVTKGYEQYF. The CDR3 coding sequence is TGTGCCAGCAGTGACCAGGGCGTCACTAAAGGTTACGAGCAGTACTTC.

This chain connects TRBV15 to TRBJ1-3; D is uncertain. Germline V lookup: CDR1 LNHNV, CDR2 YYDKDF (reference sequence). The CDR3 loop spans 16 amino acids. V lost 1 base and J 0 bases, leaving 10 bases between the germline ends. CDR3 bases: TGTGCCACCAGCAGAGGTGCGGGGATCTCTGGAAACACCATATATTTT. Its protein product is CATSRGAGISGNTIYF.

V gene TRBV27 combines with J gene TRBJ2-5; 7 bases are a match to TRBD2. The germline CDR1 and CDR2 sequences are MNHEY and SMNVEV (reference sequence). The CDR3 has 13 residues. With 6 bases clipped from V and 5 bases from J, the junction kept 6 bases outside the gene matches. The CDR3 region is CASRGGSRETQYF. The CDR3 DNA follows: TGTGCCAGCAGGGGCGGGAGCAGGGAGACCCAGTACTTC.

This sequence joins TRBV5-1 and TRBJ2-5, with D unclear. The J call is in doubt because the DNA end fits TRBJ2-7 better. Germline CDR1 reads SGHRS; CDR2 reads YFSETQ. CDR3 length: 14 residues. This CDR3 is CASSLNSWSYEQYF. In DNA form, the CDR3 reads TGCGCCAGCAGCTTGAACAGCTGGTCCTACGAGCAGTACTTC.

The table lists this clone with a few counts. V and J are TRBV2 and TRBJ2-7, with 9 bases aligning to TRBD1. J lost 4 bases, V lost 6 bases, and 7 bases had no gene match. The germline gives CDR1 SNHLY, CDR2 FYNNEI. The length of the CDR3 is 14 residues. The CDR3 loop reads CASRKGDREYEQYF. In nucleotides, the CDR3 is TGTGCCAGCAGGAAGGGGGACAGGGAGTACGAGCAGTACTTC.

The V gene is TRBV7-2, the J gene TRBJ2-7; 9 nucleotides line up with TRBD1. The CDR3 totals 18 residues. V gave up 2 bases and J gave up 4 bases; unmatched junction bases: 15. Germline loops: CDR1 SGHTA, CDR2 FQGNSA. The CDR3 nucleotides are TGTGCCAGCAGCTTACCTCGAACGGACAGGGGAGGTGGATACGAGCAGTACTTC. Amino acids: CASSLPRTDRGGGYEQYF.

V and J are TRBV5-5 and TRBJ2-1, with D tentatively TRBD1 (5 bases). Germline V gives CDR1 SGHKS, CDR2 YYEKEE (reference sequence). V shed 0 bases and J shed 5 bases, with 9 bases lying between them. CDR3 size: 14 residues. For the CDR3, the DNA is TGTGCCAGCAGCTTGGGCAGGGCGAACAATGAGCAGTTCTTC. Its protein product is CASSLGRANNEQFF.

V and J are TRBV30 and TRBJ1-1, with D tentatively TRBD1 (5 bases). CDR3 length: 15 amino acids. Germline V gene lookup returns CDR1 GTSNPN and CDR2 SVGIG (reference sequence). V was cut by 5 bases and J by 3 bases, with 19 bases left in between. CDR3 residues: CAWASRRGEDTEAFF. CDR3 DNA sequence: TGTGCCTGGGCTTCCCGTAGAGGGGAGGACACTGAAGCTTTCTTT.

The V call is TRBV27, the J call TRBJ2-5, with TRBD2 as a possible D gene (7 bases). The germline gives CDR1 MNHEY, CDR2 SMNVEV (reference sequence). V lost 8 bases and J lost 5, with 21 bases in between. The length of the CDR3 is 15 residues. The CDR3 region is CASLRGGRAGETQYF. CDR3 bases: TGTGCCAGCCTGAGGGGGGGCAGGGCGGGGGAGACCCAGTACTTC.